The 11 T cell receptor beta chains listed next were all sequenced from one sample in a study of cytotoxic CD8 clonotypes in ibrutinib-treated CLL. Some clones are missing from TCRdb's copy, which holds only in-frame ones; the method was immunoSEQ multiplex PCR. The data show some 130,000 clones, with 80% to 90% seen just once and roughly 1.9% held by the top ten. Source: PBMCs, taken after 24 months of ibrutinib treatment. The receptor source for this set is a human donor with chronic lymphocytic leukemia.

The V call is TRBV10-3, the J call TRBJ2-7; the match to TRBD2 covers 7 bases. The CDR3 runs to 15 residues. V shed 0 bases, J shed 3 bases, and the junction held 5 bases outside the gene matches. Looked up from germline, CDR1 is ENHRY and CDR2 is SYGVKD. The CDR3 protein is CAISESKPGGYEQYF. The CDR3 DNA reads TGTGCCATCAGTGAGTCGAAGCCGGGGGGCTACGAGCAGTACTTC.

The chain couples TRBV7-7 to TRBJ2-5, with TRBD1 matching 12 bases. The CDR3 runs to 15 residues. J lost 5 bases, V lost 3 bases, and 4 bases had no gene match. Per the germline V gene, CDR1 is SSHAT and CDR2 is FNYEAQ (reference sequence). The CDR3 nucleotides are TGTGCCAGCAGCTTGGGGACAGGGGGCCAGGAGACCCAGTACTTC. Amino acids: CASSLGTGGQETQYF.

The chain employs TRBV2 and TRBJ1-2; D is possibly TRBD1 (5 bases). V dropped 2 bases and J dropped 0 bases, with 10 bases sitting between them. Germline V lookup: CDR1 SNHLY, CDR2 FYNNEI. The CDR3 sequence is 15 residues long. The DNA for the CDR3 is TGTGCCAGCAGTGAACAGGGAAACCCTAACTATGGCTACACCTTC. Translating gives CASSEQGNPNYGYTF.

The V call is TRBV30, the J call TRBJ2-2; D possibly corresponds to TRBD1 (7 bases). This CDR3 contains 13 residues. Germline CDR1 GTSNPN, CDR2 SVGIG (reference sequence). The V and J ends lost 3 bases and 6 bases respectively, with 11 bases between them. This CDR3 reads CAWSGGGSGELFF. The DNA for the CDR3 is TGTGCCTGGAGCGGAGGGGGCTCCGGGGAGCTGTTTTTT. Full variable domain (remainder filled in from reference TRBV30 and TRBJ2-2): SQTIHQWPATLVQPVGSPLSLECTVEGTSNPNLYWYRQAAGRGLQLLFYSVGIGQISSEVPQNLSASRPQDRQFILSSKKLLLSDSGFYLCAWSGGGSGELFFGEGSRLTVL.

The CDR3 spells CASSLASGPSGANVLTF. CDR3 in DNA: TGCGCCAGCAGCTTGGCTAGCGGCCCCTCTGGGGCCAACGTCCTGACTTTC. The chain links TRBV5-1 to TRBJ2-6, with TRBD2 matching 7 bases. This CDR3 region has 17 residues. The V gene end was trimmed by 0 bases and the J gene end by 0 bases; junction bases not matched to a gene: 3. Germline CDR1 SGHRS, CDR2 YFSETQ.

The chain joins TRBV7-3 to TRBJ2-1; the D is unclear. The V end lost 1 base, the J end lost 0 bases, and 7 bases lay between the germline ends. CDR3 length: 15 residues. Germline CDR1 and CDR2: SGHTA and FQGTGA. CDR3 amino acids: CASSLRRSSYNEQFF. The DNA of the CDR3 is TGTGCCAGCAGCTTAAGGAGAAGCTCCTACAATGAGCAGTTCTTC.

J is TRBJ1-2 and V is TRBV25-1, with D possibly being TRBD1 (5 bases). Germline V gene lookup returns CDR1 MGHDK and CDR2 SYGVNS. The CDR3 has 14 amino acids. V was clipped by 4 bases and J by 8 bases, with 17 bases between them. In DNA, the CDR3 is TGTGCCAGCAGTGTGACGGGGCAGGCGGGGGGCTACACCTTC. It translates to CASSVTGQAGGYTF.

This clone was detected once. This sequence joins TRBV11-2 and TRBJ2-6; the match to TRBD1 covers 7 bases. The CDR3 is 18 amino acids. The J segment lost 2 bases and the V segment lost 5 bases, leaving 12 bases of the junction unmatched. From germline, CDR1 is SGHAT and CDR2 FQNNGV. The CDR3 DNA follows: TGTGCCAGCAGCCTAAGACAGGGTGGAAGACCTGGGGCCAACGTCCTGACTTTC. This gives the protein CASSLRQGGRPGANVLTF.

The chain employs TRBV4-1 and TRBJ1-6; no firm D call. This CDR3 contains 13 residues. Germline loops: CDR1 MGHRA, CDR2 YSYEKL. V shed 1 base and J shed 9 bases, with 7 bases lying between them. CDR3 protein: CASSQGEGSPLHF. CDR3 nucleotides: TGCGCCAGCAGCCAAGGGGAGGGTTCACCCCTCCACTTT.

This chain links TRBV27 with TRBJ1-5; a possible D gene is TRBD1 (5 bases). The CDR3 is 17 residues long. V lost 2 bases and J lost 7, with 21 bases in between. CDR1 MNHEY and CDR2 SMNVEV come from the germline V gene (reference sequence). This chain's CDR3 is CASSLARSDSNGQPQHF. CDR3 in DNA: TGTGCCAGCAGTTTAGCCCGCTCCGACAGCAACGGGCAGCCCCAGCATTTT.

This clone came up once. This chain links TRBV6-5 with TRBJ1-4; D not certain. V shed 2 bases and J shed 7 bases, with 8 bases lying between them. Germline CDR1 reads MNHEY; CDR2 reads SVGAGI. The length of the CDR3 is 13 residues. This chain's CDR3 is CASSYRESEKLFF. The CDR3 region has the DNA TGTGCCAGCAGTTACAGGGAGAGTGAAAAACTGTTTTTT.